The 31 T cell receptor beta chains below were found in one sample sequenced in a study of cytomegalovirus exposure and HLA in healthy donors. The PCR ran on 60 Vbeta and 13 Jbeta primers. Generated by immunoSEQ multiplex PCR, the TCRdb table keeps only in-frame clones and is missing some. Of about 110,000 clones in the sample, approximately 82% are singletons; the top ten hold 22%. Sequencing was performed on PBMCs. The receptors come from a man younger than 45 in good health and CMV-seropositive.

The chain employs TRBV18 and TRBJ2-2; possibly TRBD1 for D (5 bases). V lost 3 bases and J 0 bases, leaving 8 bases between the germline ends. This CDR3 contains 15 residues. Germline-derived CDR1 and CDR2 are KGHSH and LQKENI. The CDR3 sequence: CASSPSGTNTGELFF. Here the CDR3 DNA reads TGTGCCAGCTCACCGTCAGGGACGAACACCGGGGAGCTGTTTTTT.

The chain uses TRBV6-1 and TRBJ2-3; possibly TRBD1 for D (6 bases). The CDR3 contains 15 residues. The germline V gene has CDR1 MNHNS and CDR2 SASEGT. V was trimmed by 7 bases and J by 0 bases, leaving 14 bases between them. CDR3 bases: TGTGCCAGCACCTTGGGGGCAGATAGCACAGATACGCAGTATTTT. It translates to CASTLGADSTDTQYF.

The chain uses TRBV10-3 and TRBJ1-1; 9 bases line up with TRBD1. The CDR3 is 15 amino acids. Unmatched junction bases numbered 6, after V lost 6 bases and J lost 1 base. Looked up from germline, CDR1 is ENHRY and CDR2 is SYGVKD. The CDR3 DNA reads as TGTGCCATCAGCCCCACAGGGGGCGGGAACACTGAAGCTTTCTTT. This encodes CAISPTGGGNTEAFF.

The CDR3 sequence: CSAASGTAPYEQYF. For the CDR3, the DNA is TGCAGCGCCGCGTCCGGGACTGCTCCCTACGAGCAGTACTTC. The chain is built from TRBV29-1 and TRBJ2-7, with D maybe TRBD2 (6 bases). CDR1 and CDR2 (germline): SQVTM, ANQGSEA. V shed 7 bases and J shed 2 bases, with 18 bases lying between them. The CDR3 covers 14 residues.

This clone was seen more than once but under ten times. The chain carries TRBV7-9 and TRBJ2-2; TRBD2 is a possible D gene (5 bases). The CDR3 is 13 amino acids. Trimming removed 1 base from V and 12 bases from J, with 12 bases in between. Germline-derived CDR1 and CDR2 are SEHNR and FQNEAQ (reference sequence). The CDR3 is CASSLEAGRKLFF. The CDR3 nucleotides read TGTGCCAGCAGCTTAGAGGCGGGCAGAAAGCTGTTTTTT.

The V and J genes are TRBV5-1 and TRBJ1-3; D uncertain. Trimming stripped 2 bases from V and 2 bases from J, with 14 bases between. Germline-derived CDR1 and CDR2 are SGHRS and YFSETQ. The CDR3 has 16 amino acids. CDR3 protein: CASSFYSISTGNTIYF. Here the CDR3 DNA reads TGCGCCAGCAGCTTTTACAGCATCTCTACTGGAAACACCATATATTTT.

The rearrangement joins TRBV5-5 to TRBJ2-5; 12 nucleotides agree with TRBD1. V was clipped by 3 bases and J by 5 bases; unmatched bases: 2. This CDR3 region has 14 residues. Per the germline V gene, CDR1 is SGHKS and CDR2 is YYEKEE (reference sequence). For the CDR3, the DNA is TGTGCCAGCAGCTGGGGACAGGGGGCTGAGACCCAGTACTTC. This codes for CASSWGQGAETQYF.

The CDR3 bases are TGTGCCAGCAGCCCCAGCCCCGGGACAGGTAGGGGCTACACCTTC. Amino acid sequence: CASSPSPGTGRGYTF. The rearrangement joins TRBV9 to TRBJ1-2; 8 nucleotides align to TRBD1. The V segment lost 4 bases and the J segment 8 bases; nucleotides outside the gene matches: 13. The CDR3 length is 15 residues. Germline values: CDR1 SGDLS, CDR2 YYNGEE.

This chain joins TRBV5-8 and TRBJ1-5; 7 bases are a match to TRBD1. V shed 0 bases, J shed 1 base, and the junction held 7 bases outside the gene matches. Germline V lookup: CDR1 SGHTS, CDR2 YDEGEE. The CDR3 contains 17 residues. CDR3 coding DNA: TGTGCCAGCAGCTTGGCCATAACAGGGGCCAGCAATCAGCCCCAGCATTTT. Translating it yields CASSLAITGASNQPQHF.

The DNA for the CDR3 is TGTGCCAGCAGCGAACTCAGGGGAGACTATGGCTACACCTTC. This codes for CASSELRGDYGYTF. The V and J genes are TRBV5-6 and TRBJ1-2, with a possible D match to TRBD1 (6 bases). Trimming pared 4 bases from V and 3 bases from J, leaving 13 bases between. This CDR3 region has 14 residues. CDR1 and CDR2 (germline): SGHDT, YYEEEE.

This chain connects TRBV7-9 to TRBJ2-2; D ambiguous. Germline loops: CDR1 SEHNR, CDR2 FQNEAQ (reference sequence). The CDR3 has 13 amino acids. V was pared by 5 bases and J by 7 bases, with 11 bases between. The CDR3 nucleotides are TGTGCCAGCAGCCGTACCCAGGACGGGGAGCTGTTTTTT. It yields the protein CASSRTQDGELFF.

The chain recombines TRBV5-4 with TRBJ1-4, with TRBD1 matching 9 bases. Germline V gives CDR1 SGHNT, CDR2 YYREEE (reference sequence). The CDR3 extends over 13 amino acids. Trimming at V came to 4 bases and at J to 6 bases, leaving 1 base not matched to a gene. The CDR3 spells CASSRDRDEKLFF. The DNA of the CDR3 is TGTGCCAGCAGCAGGGACAGGGATGAAAAACTGTTTTTT.

The chain uses TRBV11-3 and TRBJ2-1; 9 nucleotides line up with TRBD2. V shed 5 bases, J shed 16 bases, and the junction held 12 bases outside the gene matches. From germline, CDR1 is SGHNT and CDR2 YENEEA. This CDR3 comprises 13 residues. CDR3 DNA: TGTGCCAGCAGCGGTCAAAAGCGGGAGGCCAGATTCTTC. It is translated as CASSGQKREARFF.

V gene TRBV6-6 combines with J gene TRBJ1-1, with 7 bases matching TRBD1. CDR1 and CDR2 (germline): MNHNY, SVGAGI (reference sequence). With V trimmed by 5 bases and J by 5 bases, 11 bases remained unmatched. The CDR3 totals 15 residues. CDR3 nucleotide sequence: TGTGCCAGCAGTACCCGATCAGGGGGTCGGACTGAAGCTTTCTTT. Translation gives CASSTRSGGRTEAFF.

V usage is TRBV15 and J usage is TRBJ2-7, with D perhaps TRBD1 (6 bases). Per germline, CDR1 LNHNV and CDR2 YYDKDF (reference sequence). V was clipped by 3 bases and J by 1 base, with 13 bases between them. This CDR3 has 15 residues. For the CDR3, the DNA is TGTGCCACCAGCAGGAGCCAGGGGCATTCCTACGAGCAGTACGTC. Its translation is CATSRSQGHSYEQYV.

The V call is TRBV9, the J call TRBJ2-1, with 12 positions matching TRBD2. Germline CDR1 SGDLS, CDR2 YYNGEE. The trim removed 3 bases at V and 6 bases at J, leaving 4 bases unmatched. CDR3 length equals 15 residues. In DNA form, the CDR3 reads TGTGCCAGCAGCGACCTAGCGGGAGGGGGCAATGAGCAGTTCTTC. It yields the protein CASSDLAGGGNEQFF.

The genes are TRBV7-9 and TRBJ2-7, with TRBD1 matching over 9 bases. The germline CDR1 and CDR2 sequences are SEHNR and FQNEAQ (reference sequence). Unmatched junction bases numbered 6, after V lost 3 bases and J lost 3 bases. This CDR3 region has 15 residues. The CDR3 region is CASSFSTGGFYEQYV. Written as DNA, the CDR3 is TGTGCCAGCAGCTTCTCGACAGGGGGGTTCTACGAGCAGTACGTC.

V usage is TRBV10-3 and J usage is TRBJ1-1, with 7 bases matching TRBD1. Germline CDR1 reads ENHRY; CDR2 reads SYGVKD. Trimming took 10 bases from V and 3 from J; bases not matched to a gene: 8. This CDR3 is built from 13 residues. The CDR3, as DNA: TGTGCCACTTACGAAGACAGGGACACTGAAGCTTTCTTT. As protein: CATYEDRDTEAFF.

The J gene is TRBJ2-3, the V gene TRBV28; 8 nucleotides agree with TRBD1. The ends lost 6 bases at V and 1 base at J; junction bases unmatched: 0. The CDR3 length is 13 residues. The germline CDR1 and CDR2 sequences are MDHEN and SYDVKM. CDR3 DNA: TGTGCCAGCAGCAGGGGGCGCACAGATACGCAGTATTTT. It codes for CASSRGRTDTQYF.

The rearrangement links TRBV15 to TRBJ1-5; no reliable D call. V lost 0 bases to trimming and J lost 1 base, with 7 bases between them. The CDR3 length is 15 residues. The germline gives CDR1 LNHNV, CDR2 YYDKDF (reference sequence). The CDR3 DNA reads TGTGCCACCAGCAGAGAACAGTCGAGCAATCAGCCCCAGCATTTT. As protein: CATSREQSSNQPQHF.

V usage is TRBV5-1 and J usage is TRBJ2-2; TRBD2 agrees at 10 bases. The CDR3 runs to 18 residues. Per the germline V gene, CDR1 is SGHRS and CDR2 is YFSETQ. V was pared by 0 bases and J by 4 bases, with 9 bases of the junction left unmatched. The CDR3 protein is CASSLVGLAGVGTGELFF. CDR3 nucleotides: TGCGCCAGCAGCTTGGTCGGGCTAGCGGGAGTCGGCACCGGGGAGCTGTTTTTT.

The rearrangement links TRBV5-1 to TRBJ1-2, with 9 positions matching TRBD1. CDR1 and CDR2 (germline): SGHRS, YFSETQ. Trimming took 4 bases from V and 2 from J; bases not matched to a gene: 6. The CDR3 runs 15 residues. This CDR3 reads CASSPVQGANYGYTF. The CDR3 bases are TGCGCCAGCAGCCCAGTACAGGGGGCGAACTATGGCTACACCTTC.

On this clone itself: Other nucleotide sequences in the sample specify the same CDR3. V gene TRBV15 combines with J gene TRBJ2-7; perhaps TRBD2 as D (5 bases). CDR1 is LNHNV, CDR2 YYDKDF, per germline (reference sequence). Trimming cost V 5 bases and J 4 bases, with 24 bases left between them. The CDR3 totals 17 residues. DNA of the CDR3: TGTGCCACCAGCGGCCCCCCGCGGAGCGGCGGGTTGTACGAGCAGTACGTC. Translation: CATSGPPRSGGLYEQYV.

The chain uses TRBV4-2 and TRBJ2-3; 10 nucleotides match TRBD2. Trimming took 7 bases from V and 8 from J; bases not matched to a gene: 12. CDR3 length: 15 amino acids. The germline V gene encodes CDR1 LGHNA and CDR2 YNFKEQ. CDR3 region: CASTDGAGGPFTQYF. In nucleotides, the CDR3 is TGTGCCAGCACCGATGGAGCGGGAGGGCCCTTTACGCAGTATTTT.

This sequence joins TRBV7-7 and TRBJ2-3, with unresolved D. CDR1 SSHAT and CDR2 FNYEAQ come from the germline V gene (reference sequence). The CDR3 totals 14 residues. Trimming took off 5 bases at V and 2 bases at J, with 11 bases between the two ends. The CDR3 reads CASSPGFPTDTQYF. The DNA for the CDR3 is TGTGCCAGCAGCCCCGGTTTCCCCACAGATACGCAGTATTTT.

CDR3 coding DNA: TGTGCCAGCAGCAAAGCGCGGGGGGGCCCAGATACGCAGTATTTT. This encodes CASSKARGGPDTQYF. The chain joins TRBV21-1 to TRBJ2-3; whether TRBD2, the table's D call, matches the DNA was not checked. TRBV21-1 is designated a pseudogene. This CDR3 has 15 amino acids.

This sequence joins TRBV6-5 and TRBJ1-5, with 7 bases identical to TRBD1. Looked up from germline, CDR1 is MNHEY and CDR2 is SVGAGI. J lost 3 bases, V lost 5 bases, and 7 bases had no gene match. The length of the CDR3 is 15 residues. The CDR3 loop reads CASSLTGLYNQPQHF. CDR3 in DNA: TGTGCCAGCAGTCTGACAGGGCTATACAATCAGCCCCAGCATTTT.

CDR3: CASSTRFTGTGDEKLFF. In DNA, the CDR3 is TGTGCCAGCAGCACTCGATTCACGGGGACAGGGGATGAAAAACTGTTTTTT. The V and J genes are TRBV5-5 and TRBJ1-4, with 10 bases matching TRBD1. V was clipped by 4 bases and J by 6 bases; unmatched bases: 12. The CDR3 runs 17 residues. In germline, CDR1 is SGHKS, CDR2 YYEKEE (reference sequence). Full variable domain (remainder filled in from reference TRBV5-5 and TRBJ1-4): DAGVTQSPTHLIKTRGQQVTLRCSPISGHKSVSWYQQVLGQGPQFIFQYYEKEERGRGNFPDRFSARQFPNYSSELNVNALLLGDSALYLCASSTRFTGTGDEKLFFGSGTQLSVL.

This sequence joins TRBV5-6 and TRBJ2-7; weak D call: TRBD2 (7 bases). V was cut by 1 base and J by 3 bases, with 11 bases left in between. CDR1 SGHDT and CDR2 YYEEEE come from the germline V gene. The CDR3 loop spans 14 amino acids. CDR3 DNA: TGTGCCAGCAGCTTGAGGGGGGGTTACTACGAGCAGTACTTC. Residues: CASSLRGGYYEQYF.

V is TRBV5-1 and J is TRBJ2-1; 10 bases line up with TRBD2. The V gene's germline CDR1 is SGHRS and CDR2 YFSETQ. There are 15 residues in the CDR3. V shed 1 base and J 6 bases; nucleotides not matched to a gene: 4. The CDR3 here is CASSLRTSGGNEQFF. The CDR3 DNA follows: TGCGCCAGCAGCTTGAGGACTAGCGGTGGCAATGAGCAGTTCTTC.

This chain uses TRBV6-5 with TRBJ1-4; D perhaps matches TRBD1 (5 bases). Trimming removed 2 bases at V and 5 bases at J, with 9 bases between. The CDR3 covers 14 residues. Looked up from germline, CDR1 is MNHEY and CDR2 is SVGAGI. This CDR3 reads CASSYHRKNEKLFF. The CDR3, as DNA: TGTGCCAGCAGTTACCACAGGAAAAATGAAAAACTGTTTTTT.